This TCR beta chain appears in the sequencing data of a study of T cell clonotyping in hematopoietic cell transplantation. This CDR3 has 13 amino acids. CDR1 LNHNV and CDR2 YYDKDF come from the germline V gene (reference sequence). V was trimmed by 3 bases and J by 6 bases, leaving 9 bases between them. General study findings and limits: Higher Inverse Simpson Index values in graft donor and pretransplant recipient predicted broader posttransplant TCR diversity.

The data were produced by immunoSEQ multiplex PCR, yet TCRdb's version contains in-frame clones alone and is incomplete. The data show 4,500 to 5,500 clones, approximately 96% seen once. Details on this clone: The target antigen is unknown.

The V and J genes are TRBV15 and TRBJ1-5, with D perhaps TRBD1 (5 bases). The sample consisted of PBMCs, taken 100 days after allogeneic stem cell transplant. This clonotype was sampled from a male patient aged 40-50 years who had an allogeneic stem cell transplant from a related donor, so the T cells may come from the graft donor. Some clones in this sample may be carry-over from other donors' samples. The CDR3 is CATSRGGTQPQHF. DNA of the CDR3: TGTGCCACCAGCAGGGGGGGGACTCAGCCCCAGCATTTT.